This is a list of T cell receptor beta chains from one sample in a study of T-cell memory formation after mild COVID-19. One entry per CDR3 protein results from TCRdb running MiXCR on the 5' RACE reads. The data hold roughly 350,000 distinct CDR3 sequences, with more than 20% observed a single time. What was sequenced was PBMCs or a T cell subset sorted from them (not recorded which). The receptor source for this set is an adult woman who had mild COVID-19 (a few samples of this study predate the infection). Cell type and time point are not known. The CDR3 runs from the conserved cysteine through the conserved F or W. The order of the fields is clone size, V gene, D gene, J gene, CDR3 DNA, CDR3 protein. A D gene is named only where the DNA matches it firmly. Clone size, where shown, is once, few, many, or a class for clones that have expanded.

clone_size: NA; v_call: TRBV7-2; d_call: NA; j_call: TRBJ2-1; cdr3_nt: TGTGCCAGCAGCACCACAGGGATCGAGCAGTTCTTC; cdr3_aa: CASSTTGIEQFF
clone_size: NA; v_call: TRBV6-2/TRBV6-3; d_call: TRBD2; j_call: TRBJ2-1; cdr3_nt: TGTGCCAGCAGTTACTCGACTAGCGACGACAGCTCCTACAATGAGCAGTTCTTC; cdr3_aa: CASSYSTSDDSSYNEQFF
clone_size: NA; v_call: TRBV20-1; d_call: TRBD1; j_call: TRBJ1-6; cdr3_nt: TGCAGTGCTACTCGAACAGGGGACTCACCCCTCCACTTT; cdr3_aa: CSATRTGDSPLHF
clone_size: NA; v_call: TRBV7-6; d_call: TRBD1; j_call: TRBJ1-3; cdr3_nt: TGTGCCAGCAGCTTGGACAGGGAATACACCATATATTTT; cdr3_aa: CASSLDREYTIYF
clone_size: few; v_call: TRBV4-1; d_call: TRBD1; j_call: TRBJ1-2; cdr3_nt: TGCGCCAGCAGCCAAGGGCAGGGGGCCAGCTATGGCTACACCTTC; cdr3_aa: CASSQGQGASYGYTF
clone_size: NA; v_call: TRBV6-1; d_call: NA; j_call: TRBJ1-3; cdr3_nt: TGTGCCAGCAGTGACCAGACCTCTGGAAACACCATATATTTT; cdr3_aa: CASSDQTSGNTIYF
clone_size: few; v_call: TRBV5-6; d_call: NA; j_call: TRBJ2-3; cdr3_nt: TGTGCCAGCAGCTTGGCCAGGGGCGATTCCCCCTATAGCACAGATACGCAGTATTTT; cdr3_aa: CASSLARGDSPYSTDTQYF
clone_size: NA; v_call: TRBV6-2/TRBV6-3; d_call: TRBD1; j_call: TRBJ2-1; cdr3_nt: TGTGCCAGCAGTTACTCGGATGCAGGGGGCAATGAGCAGTTCTTC; cdr3_aa: CASSYSDAGGNEQFF
clone_size: NA; v_call: TRBV11-2; d_call: NA; j_call: TRBJ2-7; cdr3_nt: TGTGCCAGCAGCTTATATTTCCAAGAGGCTCAGTACTTC; cdr3_aa: CASSLYFQEAQYF
clone_size: few; v_call: TRBV5-5; d_call: NA; j_call: TRBJ2-7; cdr3_nt: TGTGCCAGCAGGCAGTGGGGGACCTACGAGCAGTACTTC; cdr3_aa: CASRQWGTYEQYF
clone_size: NA; v_call: TRBV20-1; d_call: TRBD2; j_call: TRBJ2-3; cdr3_nt: TGCAGTGCTAGCAACCTAGCGGGGAGCACAGATACGCAGTATTTT; cdr3_aa: CSASNLAGSTDTQYF
clone_size: few; v_call: TRBV5-6; d_call: NA; j_call: TRBJ2-3; cdr3_nt: TGTGCCAGCAGCTTCTCCTCATTCGATACGCAGTATTTT; cdr3_aa: CASSFSSFDTQYF
clone_size: NA; v_call: TRBV2; d_call: NA; j_call: TRBJ2-5; cdr3_nt: TGTGCCAGCAGTGTTGGGGTCCTTGGAGGGGAGACCCAGTACTTC; cdr3_aa: CASSVGVLGGETQYF
clone_size: NA; v_call: TRBV9; d_call: TRBD2; j_call: TRBJ2-2; cdr3_nt: TGTGCCAGCAGCGTCGGGGGAGGGCTCACCGGGGAGCTGTTTTTT; cdr3_aa: CASSVGGGLTGELFF
clone_size: NA; v_call: TRBV5-1; d_call: TRBD2; j_call: TRBJ2-1; cdr3_nt: TGCGCCAGCAGCATGCAGCTAGCGGGGGGGCCGAGTAATGAGCAGTTCTTC; cdr3_aa: CASSMQLAGGPSNEQFF
clone_size: few; v_call: TRBV29-1; d_call: NA; j_call: TRBJ2-2; cdr3_nt: TGCAGCGTTGAAGAGTTCGGGGAGCTGTTTTTT; cdr3_aa: CSVEEFGELFF
clone_size: NA; v_call: TRBV7-8; d_call: NA; j_call: TRBJ1-2; cdr3_nt: TGTGCCAGCAGCTTAGTAACCGGGGGTGGCTACACCTTC; cdr3_aa: CASSLVTGGGYTF
clone_size: NA; v_call: TRBV29-1; d_call: NA; j_call: TRBJ1-2; cdr3_nt: TGCAGCGTTTTGACAGATACCCCTGGCTACACCTTC; cdr3_aa: CSVLTDTPGYTF
clone_size: many; v_call: TRBV25-1; d_call: NA; j_call: TRBJ2-5; cdr3_nt: TGTGCCAGCAGTGAACCCGGGCCTACGACGGGGCGCCCTACGACCCAGTACTTC; cdr3_aa: CASSEPGPTTGRPTTQYF
clone_size: few; v_call: TRBV7-3; d_call: TRBD2; j_call: TRBJ2-5; cdr3_nt: TGTGCCAGCAGCTTAACACTAGCGGGGCCAGAGACCCAGTACTTC; cdr3_aa: CASSLTLAGPETQYF
clone_size: many; v_call: TRBV12-3/TRBV12-4; d_call: NA; j_call: TRBJ2-3; cdr3_nt: TGTGCCAGCAGTCGGACTAGCACAGATACGCAGTATTTT; cdr3_aa: CASSRTSTDTQYF
clone_size: NA; v_call: TRBV25-1; d_call: TRBD1; j_call: TRBJ2-7; cdr3_nt: TGTGCCAGCAGTGAGGCAAGGGGGCCTTCCGACGAGCAGTACTTC; cdr3_aa: CASSEARGPSDEQYF
clone_size: NA; v_call: TRBV6-2/TRBV6-3; d_call: TRBD2; j_call: TRBJ2-7; cdr3_nt: TGTGCCAGCAGTTACGGCGGGAGTATAGCCGAGCAGTACTTC; cdr3_aa: CASSYGGSIAEQYF
clone_size: NA; v_call: TRBV5-5; d_call: TRBD1; j_call: TRBJ2-3; cdr3_nt: TGTGCCAGCAGCACGACAGGGGGAAGCACAGATACGCAGTATTTT; cdr3_aa: CASSTTGGSTDTQYF